This TCR beta chain stems from a study of OX40 agonist ivuxolimab in advanced cancers. At the level of the study: Patients were treated with ivuxolimab, an agonistic anti-OX40 (CD134) antibody. Among those enrolled, mean age was approximately 62 years (range about 23 to 85) and about 82% were male.

After removal of 8 bases from V and 3 bases from J, the junction contained 9 bases not matched to a gene. Germline V gene sequence: CDR1 SNHLY, CDR2 FYNNEI. This CDR3 comprises 15 residues. Method: immunoSEQ multiplex PCR; TCRdb's copy keeps in-frame clones and lacks some. The sample contains tens of thousands of clones, roughly nine tenths of which appear only once. The sequencing here drew on CD4+ or CD8+ T cells sorted from blood, taken in a trial of the OX40 agonist ivuxolimab. The chain joins TRBV2 to TRBJ1-2; 10 bases fit TRBD1. This TCR derives from an adult with an advanced solid tumor such as melanoma, head and neck, liver or kidney cancer. Here the CDR3 reads CASGGQGNSHYGYTF. The CDR3 DNA sequence: TGTGCCAGCGGGGGACAGGGGAATTCTCACTATGGCTACACCTTC.